This T cell receptor beta chain was sequenced in a study of early T cells in non-severe SARS-CoV-2 infection listed by TCRdb under 2021. For the study in its entirety: Because TCR sequencing was done on bulk RNA from unsorted whole blood, the alpha and beta chains could not be paired.

This was a case-control study nested in a cohort of healthcare workers in London, UK, who had nasopharyngeal swab PCR tests and blood samples taken every week. Healthcare workers were recruited during the week of the UK lockdown, between 23 and 31 March 2020, and followed weekly for up to roughly 15 weeks. This clonotype occurred many times. The specificity of this receptor is unknown. Per-base quality was not reported, and no clone a single base away is much larger than it. Library preparation used 5' RACE. Instrument used: NextSeq 500. The TCR library protocol attached unique molecular identifiers to individual cDNA molecules to correct for sequencing error and PCR bias. TCR alpha and beta chains were both sequenced, and the abundances of alpha and beta sequences in each sample were closely correlated with each other. For the original study's pipeline: V gene, J gene and CDR3 annotation of TCR sequences was performed with Decombinator V4. TCRs were defined as expanded if a significant change between any two time points was detected under a Poisson model with p below 0.0001. TCR abundances were normalised to the total number of TCRs sequenced in each sample and reported as counts per million. TRAV1-2 paired with TRAJ12, TRAJ20 or TRAJ33 defined MAIT TCRs, while TRAV10 paired with TRAJ18 defined iNKT TCRs. VDJdb, accessed on 1 November 2021, was searched for TCRs annotated for CMV, EBV and SARS-CoV-2, and TCRs annotated for more than one antigen were excluded. TCRdb reprocessed the public reads (quality trimming at Q25 with fastp, clone calling with MiXCR) and kept in-frame beta chains. One record per CDR3 amino acid sequence lists the most common genes and DNA. The V and J calls follow TCRdb's processing rather than the paper's. Across this sample there are tens of thousands of distinct CDR3 sequences, with roughly 6.1% seen only once. Of the sample, 5% to 5.5% falls within the top ten clones.

Germline trimming amounts to 5 bases on V and 6 bases on J, with 3 as the count of junction bases outside the gene matches. The CDR3 starts with the cysteine, ends with the phenylalanine, and has 13 residues. The kept DNA is CDR3 alone, 39 bases in frame from the first base. General study outcomes and caveats: VDJdb matching was skewed toward anti-spike CD8 responses, so virus-specific expansions were likely underestimated and private and CD4 specificities were missed.

The TCR originated in an adult who was a healthcare worker with PCR-confirmed SARS-CoV-2 infection or an uninfected control (not recorded which). The chain is assembled from TRBV12-3 or TRBV12-4 and TRBJ2-7, and TRBD1 matches 11 of the central bases. Material for sequencing was whole blood. The CDR3 reads as follows: CASSRDRGSEQYF. The nucleotide sequence is TGTGCCAGCAGTCGGGACAGGGGGTCCGAGCAGTACTTC.